These T cell receptor beta chains were read from a single sample in a study of chemoradiotherapy in HPV16-positive cancers. Assay: immunoSEQ multiplex PCR; the TCRdb copy retains only in-frame clones and omits some. The table shows about 32,000 clones, with 88% occurring only once. The material was blood, obtained from a patient who underwent chemoradiotherapy. These receptors were collected from a human donor with HPV-associated anogenital cancer. CDR3s include the opening cysteine and the closing phenylalanine or tryptophan. A D gene is named only where the DNA matches it firmly. Clone size appears in some rows only: once, few, many, or a class for an expanded clone.

J gene,D gene,V gene,CDR3 length,clone size,CDR3 DNA,CDR3 protein
TRBJ1-6,-,TRBV25-1,14,-,TGTGCCAGCAGTGAATGGGGACAACGATCACCCCTCCACTTT,CASSEWGQRSPLHF
TRBJ2-3,TRBD1,TRBV2,17,-,TGTGCCAGCAGAGCGGGACAGGGGGCATGGGGCACAGATACGCAGTATTTT,CASRAGQGAWGTDTQYF
TRBJ1-4,TRBD1,TRBV4-1,16,-,TGCGCCAGCAGCCAAGTAATGGGACAGGGAGATGAAAAACTGTTTTTT,CASSQVMGQGDEKLFF
TRBJ2-5,TRBD2,TRBV6-5,15,-,TGTGCCAGCAGTAGACTAGCGGCCCCCCAAGAGACCCAGTACTTC,CASSRLAAPQETQYF
TRBJ2-1,TRBD1,TRBV19,15,-,TGTGCCAGTATGATGACAGGGGGCTCCTACAATGAGCAGTTCTTC,CASMMTGGSYNEQFF
TRBJ1-6,-,TRBV5-1,17,-,TGCGCCAGCAGCTACTCAGGGTATAGCTCCTATAATTCACCCCTCCACTTT,CASSYSGYSSYNSPLHF
TRBJ1-1,-,TRBV27,13,once,TGTGCCAGCAGTTTATCCCGGAACACTGAAGCTTTCTTT,CASSLSRNTEAFF
TRBJ1-6,-,TRBV6-1,16,-,TGTGCCAGCAGTGACGACAGGTCCTTTGGGTTGTCACCCCTCCACTTT,CASSDDRSFGLSPLHF
TRBJ2-5,-,TRBV7-2,13,few,TGTGCCAGCAGCTTAGGGAGGAGAGAGACCCAGTACTTC,CASSLGRRETQYF
TRBJ2-3,-,TRBV9,14,-,TGTGCCAGCAGCCCCAGTTGGGCGCGAGATACGCAGTATTTT,CASSPSWARDTQYF
TRBJ2-3,TRBD2,TRBV10-1,16,-,TGCGCCAGCAGTGAACAGAGCGGGAGGACGGCAGATACGCAGTATTTT,CASSEQSGRTADTQYF
TRBJ2-1,-,TRBV6-5,13,-,TGTGCCAGCAGGTACAGGGTCTACAATGAGCAGTTCTTC,CASRYRVYNEQFF
TRBJ1-5,-,TRBV16,16,-,TGTGCCAGCAACCAAGACAGGCCACTTAGCAATCAGCCCCAGCATTTT,CASNQDRPLSNQPQHF
TRBJ2-1,-,TRBV11-2,14,few,TGTGCCAGCAGCTACTCGCTAGGTGGGAATGAGCAGTTCTTC,CASSYSLGGNEQFF
TRBJ2-7,-,TRBV29-1,12,-,TGCAGCGTTGGTTCCGGCGGTGCCGAGCAGTACTTC,CSVGSGGAEQYF
TRBJ1-5,TRBD1,TRBV19,17,few,TGTGCCAGTAGTATAGGGATGGACAGGACAAGCAATCAGCCCCAGCATTTT,CASSIGMDRTSNQPQHF
TRBJ2-7,TRBD2,TRBV29-1,18,-,TGCAGCGTTGAAAAGGAGATTAGCGGGAGACCCAACTCCTACGAGCAGTACTTC,CSVEKEISGRPNSYEQYF
TRBJ1-1,-,TRBV6-5,12,-,TGTGCCAGCTACGTTGGGAACACTGAAGCTTTCTTT,CASYVGNTEAFF
TRBJ1-2,-,TRBV18,14,-,TGTGCCAGCTCACCACCCGCCGATGTCTATGGCTACACCTTC,CASSPPADVYGYTF
TRBJ1-1,TRBD1,TRBV7-9,15,-,TGTGCCAGCACGACAGGGGGAATTGGGGGCACTGAAGCTTTCTTT,CASTTGGIGGTEAFF
TRBJ2-7,-,TRBV7-8,15,-,TGTGCCAGCAGCTTAGGGGCGGGTAAGCCCTCCGAGCAGTACTTC,CASSLGAGKPSEQYF
TRBJ2-1,-,TRBV19,16,-,TGTGCCAGTAGTATGGAGGCGGGGACCTCCTACAATGAGCAGTTCTTC,CASSMEAGTSYNEQFF
TRBJ1-2,TRBD1,TRBV10-3,14,once,TGTGCCATCAGTGACCCGGACAGGGAGCGCGGCTACACCTTC,CAISDPDRERGYTF
TRBJ2-3,-,TRBV5-1,17,-,TGCGCCAGCAGCTTGGGGAGAGGGGGGACTAGCACAGATACGCAGTATTTT,CASSLGRGGTSTDTQYF
TRBJ2-1,TRBD1,TRBV27,14,-,TGTGCCAGCAGTCCGGGACAGGGAATTGGTGAGCAGTTCTTC,CASSPGQGIGEQFF
TRBJ2-2,-,TRBV5-5,17,-,TGTGCCAGCAGCTTGGCCTTGGGGGGAGCCAGCACCGGGGAGCTGTTTTTT,CASSLALGGASTGELFF
TRBJ2-3,-,TRBV18,13,-,TGTGCCAGCTCACCACGTGAGGGAGATACGCAGTATTTT,CASSPREGDTQYF
TRBJ1-1,TRBD1,TRBV5-6,16,-,TGTGCCAGCACTTACAGGGGCCGGCGTGGGGGCACTGAAGCTTTCTTT,CASTYRGRRGGTEAFF
TRBJ2-7,-,TRBV2,16,-,TGTGCCAGCAGTGACCCCTACCGGGATGCCTCCTACGAGCAGTACTTC,CASSDPYRDASYEQYF
TRBJ2-1,-,TRBV5-6,13,-,TGTGCCAGCAGTTCCATTGGTCGGAATGAGCAGTTCTTC,CASSSIGRNEQFF
TRBJ2-1,-,TRBV6-4,15,-,TGTGCCAGCAGTGACTCCCCGCGGAGTTACGATGAGCAGTTCTTC,CASSDSPRSYDEQFF
TRBJ1-4,-,TRBV28,19,-,TGTGCCAGCAGTTTTCAGTCTGGGATGGGGGGGCAGGAAAATGAAAAACTGTTTTTT,CASSFQSGMGGQENEKLFF
TRBJ2-1,-,TRBV5-1,13,-,TGCGCCAGCAGCTTGGAAAACTACAATGAGCAGTTCTTC,CASSLENYNEQFF
TRBJ1-6,-,TRBV6-5,15,-,TGTGCCAGCAGTTACTCGCGGCAGGGCGGTTCACCCCTCCACTTT,CASSYSRQGGSPLHF
TRBJ1-1,-,TRBV7-9,12,-,TGTGCCAGCAGGTCCCTGGACGGGGAAGCTTTCTTT,CASRSLDGEAFF
TRBJ2-1,TRBD2,TRBV6-1,17,-,TGTGCCAGCAGTGGACTAGCGGGCAGAGGTCTTTACAATGAGCAGTTCTTC,CASSGLAGRGLYNEQFF
TRBJ2-3,-,TRBV29-1,15,few,TGCAGCGCTTTACCGTCGGCGGGAAATCCAGATACGCAGTATTTT,CSALPSAGNPDTQYF
TRBJ2-3,TRBD2,TRBV7-2,19,-,TGTGCCAGCAGCGCGCCCGGGGGCGCGGAGCGGGGGGACTCAGATACGCAGTATTTT,CASSAPGGAERGDSDTQYF
TRBJ2-1,TRBD2,TRBV25-1,15,once,TGTGCCAGCAGTGACCGCGGGAGCTCCTACAATGAGCAGTTCTTC,CASSDRGSSYNEQFF
TRBJ2-7,-,TRBV28,10,few,TGTGCCAGCAGTGGGCGGGAGCAGTACTTC,CASSGREQYF
TRBJ2-7,-,TRBV28,16,-,TGTGCCAGCAGTTTAGTAAATCCCTACAGCTCCTACGAGCAGTACTTC,CASSLVNPYSSYEQYF
TRBJ2-3,-,TRBV11-2,14,once,TGTGCCAGCAGCCAAGGGACCTCCGCGGATACGCAGTATTTT,CASSQGTSADTQYF
TRBJ1-4,-,TRBV28,14,-,TGTGCCAGCAGAACCGGGGCCTTTAATGAAAAACTGTTTTTT,CASRTGAFNEKLFF
TRBJ1-1,-,TRBV7-3,13,-,TGTGCCAGCAGCTTAGTCTCGGACACTGAAGCTTTCTTT,CASSLVSDTEAFF
TRBJ2-1,TRBD2,TRBV11-2,13,once,TGTGCCAGCAGATGGGAGCGGGATTCTGAGCAGTTCTTC,CASRWERDSEQFF
TRBJ2-1,TRBD2,TRBV18,16,-,TGTGCCAGCTCACCGGCGGCGGGAGGTGCCTACAATGAGCAGTTCTTC,CASSPAAGGAYNEQFF
TRBJ2-5,TRBD1,TRBV11-2,16,-,TGTGCCAGCAGCTTAGGATGGCAGGGGGACCAAGAGACCCAGTACTTC,CASSLGWQGDQETQYF
TRBJ2-7,-,TRBV5-1,13,-,TGCGCCAGCAGCTTGGAGTACCGATTGGAGCAGTACTTC,CASSLEYRLEQYF
TRBJ2-5,TRBD1,TRBV19,13,-,TGTGCCAGTAGCAAGGGACAGGTAGAGACCCAGTACTTC,CASSKGQVETQYF
TRBJ1-5,TRBD1,TRBV7-2,15,-,TGTGCCAGCAGCTATGACAGGGGGCTTGGACAGCCCCAGCATTTT,CASSYDRGLGQPQHF
TRBJ1-2,-,TRBV7-9,16,-,TGTGCCAGCAGCCTAACTATCAGGGGAGAGGGCGACGGCTACACCTTC,CASSLTIRGEGDGYTF
TRBJ1-5,-,TRBV5-4,14,-,TGTGCCAGCAGCTTGAACGGTCGAAATCAGCCCCAGCATTTT,CASSLNGRNQPQHF
TRBJ1-5,TRBD1,TRBV5-1,15,-,TGCGCCAGCAGCTTGGACGGACAGGGCAATCAGCCCCAGCATTTT,CASSLDGQGNQPQHF
TRBJ2-1,TRBD2,TRBV4-1,16,once,TGCGCCAGCAGCCCTTCTAGCGGGGGGGCGGGGAATGAGCAGTTCTTC,CASSPSSGGAGNEQFF
TRBJ1-2,TRBD1,TRBV2,17,once,TGTGCCAGCAATCCCGACAGGGGACTCGCCTCGCTCTATGGCTACACCTTC,CASNPDRGLASLYGYTF
TRBJ1-2,-,TRBV5-4,16,-,TGTGCCAGCAGCTTGGCCGGGGGGGGTCCCGCCTATGGCTACACCTTC,CASSLAGGGPAYGYTF
TRBJ2-7,TRBD1,TRBV7-9,16,-,TGTGCCAGCAGCTTAGAAGGGACAGGGTCTTTATACGAGCAGTACTTC,CASSLEGTGSLYEQYF
TRBJ2-1,TRBD1,TRBV28,15,once,TGTGCCAGCAGCCCCCGCGGCAGGGGGACCAATGAGCAGTTCTTC,CASSPRGRGTNEQFF